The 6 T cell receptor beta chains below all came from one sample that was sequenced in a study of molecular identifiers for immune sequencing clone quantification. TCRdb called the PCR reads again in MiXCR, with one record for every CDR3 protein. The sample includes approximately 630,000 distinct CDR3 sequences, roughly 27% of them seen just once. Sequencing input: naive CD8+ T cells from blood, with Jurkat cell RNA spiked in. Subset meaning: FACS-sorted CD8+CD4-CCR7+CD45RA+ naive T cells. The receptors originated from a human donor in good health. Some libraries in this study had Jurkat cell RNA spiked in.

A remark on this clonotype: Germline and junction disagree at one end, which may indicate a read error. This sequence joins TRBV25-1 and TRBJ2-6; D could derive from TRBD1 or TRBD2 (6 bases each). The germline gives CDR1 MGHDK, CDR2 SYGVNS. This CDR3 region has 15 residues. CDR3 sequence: CASSEQSSGANVLAF. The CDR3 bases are TGTGCCAGCAGTGAACAATCGTCGGGGGCCAACGTCCTGGCTTTC.

The CDR3 loop reads CASSVPGLAGGGGELFF. DNA for the CDR3: TGTGCCAGCAGTGTACCCGGACTAGCGGGAGGGGGCGGGGAGCTGTTTTTT. The V and J genes are TRBV6-1 and TRBJ2-2, with 15 bases identical to TRBD2. CDR1 and CDR2 from the germline V gene are MNHNS and SASEGT. The junction had 7 bases not matched to a gene; V was cut back by 4 bases and J by 7 bases. CDR3 length: 17 amino acids.

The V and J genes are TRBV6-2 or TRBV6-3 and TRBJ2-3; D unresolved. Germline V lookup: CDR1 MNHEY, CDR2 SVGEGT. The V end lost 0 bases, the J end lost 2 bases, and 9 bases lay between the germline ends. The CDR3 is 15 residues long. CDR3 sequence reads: CASSYSSQITDTQYF. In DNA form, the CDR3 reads TGTGCCAGCAGTTACTCGTCGCAGATCACAGATACGCAGTATTTT.

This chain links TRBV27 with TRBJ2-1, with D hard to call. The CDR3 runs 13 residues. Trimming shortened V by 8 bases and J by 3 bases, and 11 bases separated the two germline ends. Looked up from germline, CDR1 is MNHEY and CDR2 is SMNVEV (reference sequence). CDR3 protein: CASSTRVYNEQFF. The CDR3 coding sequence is TGTGCCAGCTCAACCCGGGTCTACAATGAGCAGTTCTTC.

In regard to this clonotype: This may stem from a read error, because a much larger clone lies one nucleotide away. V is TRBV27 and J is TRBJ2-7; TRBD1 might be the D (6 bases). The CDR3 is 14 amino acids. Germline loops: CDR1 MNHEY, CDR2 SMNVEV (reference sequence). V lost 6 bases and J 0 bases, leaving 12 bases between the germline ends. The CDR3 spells CASSLTGISYEQYF. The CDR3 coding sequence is TGTGCCAGCAGCCTAACAGGGATCTCCTACGAGCAGTACTTC.

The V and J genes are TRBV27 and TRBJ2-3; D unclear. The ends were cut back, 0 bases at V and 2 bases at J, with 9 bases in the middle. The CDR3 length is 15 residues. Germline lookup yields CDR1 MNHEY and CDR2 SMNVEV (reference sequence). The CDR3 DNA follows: TGTGCCAGCAGTTTATCGTCGGCAAACACAGATACGCAGTATTTT. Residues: CASSLSSANTDTQYF.